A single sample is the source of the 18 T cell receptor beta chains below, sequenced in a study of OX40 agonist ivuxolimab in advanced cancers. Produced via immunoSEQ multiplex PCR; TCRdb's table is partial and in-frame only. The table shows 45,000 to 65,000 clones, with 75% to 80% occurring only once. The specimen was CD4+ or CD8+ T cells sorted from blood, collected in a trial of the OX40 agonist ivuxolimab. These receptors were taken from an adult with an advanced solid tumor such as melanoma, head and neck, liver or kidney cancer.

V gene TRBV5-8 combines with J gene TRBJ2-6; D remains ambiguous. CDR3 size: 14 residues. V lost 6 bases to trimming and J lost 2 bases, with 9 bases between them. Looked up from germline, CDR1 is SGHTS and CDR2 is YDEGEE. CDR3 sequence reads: CASTPRAGANVLTF. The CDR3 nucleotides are TGTGCCAGCACCCCCCGGGCTGGGGCCAACGTCCTGACTTTC.

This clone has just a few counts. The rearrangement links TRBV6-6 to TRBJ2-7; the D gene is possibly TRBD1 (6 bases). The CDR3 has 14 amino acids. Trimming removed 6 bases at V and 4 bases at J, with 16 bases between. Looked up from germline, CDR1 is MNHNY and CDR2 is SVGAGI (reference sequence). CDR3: CASRDSPDVYEQYF. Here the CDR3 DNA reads TGTGCCAGCAGGGACAGCCCGGACGTTTACGAGCAGTACTTC.

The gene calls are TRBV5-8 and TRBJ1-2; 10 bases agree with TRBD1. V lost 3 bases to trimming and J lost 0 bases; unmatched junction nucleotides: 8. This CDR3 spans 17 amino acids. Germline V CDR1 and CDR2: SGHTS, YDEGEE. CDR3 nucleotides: TGTGCCAGCAGCTCTGGACAGGGGGTTGCTTCTAACTATGGCTACACCTTC. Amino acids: CASSSGQGVASNYGYTF.

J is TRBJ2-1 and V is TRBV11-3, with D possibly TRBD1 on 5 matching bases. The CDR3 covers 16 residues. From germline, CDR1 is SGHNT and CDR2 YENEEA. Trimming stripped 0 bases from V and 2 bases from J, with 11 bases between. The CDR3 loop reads CASSLEAVGAYNEQFF. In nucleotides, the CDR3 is TGTGCCAGCAGCTTAGAGGCGGTAGGGGCCTACAATGAGCAGTTCTTC.

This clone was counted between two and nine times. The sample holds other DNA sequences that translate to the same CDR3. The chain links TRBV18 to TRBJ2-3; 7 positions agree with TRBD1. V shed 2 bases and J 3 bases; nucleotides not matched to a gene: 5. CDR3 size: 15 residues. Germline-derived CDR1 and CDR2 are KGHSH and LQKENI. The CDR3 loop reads CASSPGQVRTDTQYF. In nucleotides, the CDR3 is TGTGCCAGCTCACCAGGACAGGTCAGGACAGATACGCAGTATTTT.

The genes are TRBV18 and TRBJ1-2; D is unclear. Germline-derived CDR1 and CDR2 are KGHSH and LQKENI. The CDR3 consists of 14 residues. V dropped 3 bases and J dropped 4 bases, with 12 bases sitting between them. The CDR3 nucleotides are TGTGCCAGCTCACCTCCGTTGGCTGGCTATGGCTACACCTTC. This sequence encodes CASSPPLAGYGYTF.

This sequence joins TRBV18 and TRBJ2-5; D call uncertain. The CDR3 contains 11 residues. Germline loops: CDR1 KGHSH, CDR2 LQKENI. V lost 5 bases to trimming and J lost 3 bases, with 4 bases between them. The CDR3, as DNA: TGTGCCAGCTCAGAGAAAGAGACCCAGTACTTC. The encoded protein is CASSEKETQYF.

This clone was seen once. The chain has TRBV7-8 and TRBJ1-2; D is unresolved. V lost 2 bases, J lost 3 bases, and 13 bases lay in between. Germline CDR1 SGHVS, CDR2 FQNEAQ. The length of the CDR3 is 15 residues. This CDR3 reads CASSLRSPNYYGYTF. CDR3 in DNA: TGTGCCAGCAGCTTACGGAGCCCCAATTACTATGGCTACACCTTC.

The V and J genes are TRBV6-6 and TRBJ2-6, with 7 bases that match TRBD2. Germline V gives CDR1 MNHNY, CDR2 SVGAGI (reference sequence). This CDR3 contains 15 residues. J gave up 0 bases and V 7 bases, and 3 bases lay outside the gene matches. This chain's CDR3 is CASIGGTSGANVLTF. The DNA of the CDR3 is TGTGCCAGCATCGGGGGGACCTCTGGGGCCAACGTCCTGACTTTC.

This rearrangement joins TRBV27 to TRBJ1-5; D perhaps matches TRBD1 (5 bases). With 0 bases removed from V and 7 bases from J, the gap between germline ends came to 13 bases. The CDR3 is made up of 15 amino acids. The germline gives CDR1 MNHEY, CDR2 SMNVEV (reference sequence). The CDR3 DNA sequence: TGTGCCAGCAGTTTATCACAGGCGGTAGGGCAGCCCCAGCATTTT. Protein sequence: CASSLSQAVGQPQHF.

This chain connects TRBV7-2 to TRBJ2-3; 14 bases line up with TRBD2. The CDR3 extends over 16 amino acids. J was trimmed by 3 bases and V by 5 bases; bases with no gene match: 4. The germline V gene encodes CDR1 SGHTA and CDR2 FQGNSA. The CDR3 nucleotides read TGTGCCAGCAGCGGCAGACTAGCGGGGGGGACAGATACGCAGTATTTT. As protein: CASSGRLAGGTDTQYF.

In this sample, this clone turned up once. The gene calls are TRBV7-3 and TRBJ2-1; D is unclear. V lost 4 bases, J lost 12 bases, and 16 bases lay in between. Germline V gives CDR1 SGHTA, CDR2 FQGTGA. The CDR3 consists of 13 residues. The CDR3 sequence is CASSSPPSPWQFF. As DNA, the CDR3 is TGTGCCAGCAGCTCCCCCCCTTCTCCGTGGCAGTTCTTC.

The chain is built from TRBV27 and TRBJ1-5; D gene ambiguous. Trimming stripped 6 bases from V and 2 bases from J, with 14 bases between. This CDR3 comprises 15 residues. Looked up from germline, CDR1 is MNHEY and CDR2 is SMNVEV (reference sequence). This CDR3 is CASSPLGQGNQPQHF. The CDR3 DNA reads TGTGCCAGCAGCCCTTTAGGGCAGGGCAATCAGCCCCAGCATTTT.

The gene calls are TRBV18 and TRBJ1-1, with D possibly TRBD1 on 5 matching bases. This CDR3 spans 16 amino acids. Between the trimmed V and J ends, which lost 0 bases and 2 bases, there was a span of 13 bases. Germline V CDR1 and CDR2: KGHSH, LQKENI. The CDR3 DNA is TGTGCCAGCTCACCACCCGTGAACAGGCGAAACACTGAAGCTTTCTTT. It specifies CASSPPVNRRNTEAFF.

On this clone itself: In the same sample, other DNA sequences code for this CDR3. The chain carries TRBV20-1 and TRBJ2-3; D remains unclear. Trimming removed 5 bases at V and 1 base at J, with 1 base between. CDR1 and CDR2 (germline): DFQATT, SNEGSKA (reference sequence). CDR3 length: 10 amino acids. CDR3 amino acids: CSARTDTQYF. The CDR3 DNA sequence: TGCAGTGCTCGCACAGATACGCAGTATTTT.

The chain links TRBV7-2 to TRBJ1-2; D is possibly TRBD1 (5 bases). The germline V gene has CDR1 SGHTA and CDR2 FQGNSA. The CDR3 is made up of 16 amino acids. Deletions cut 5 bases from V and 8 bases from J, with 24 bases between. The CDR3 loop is CASSPAGSPRSGGYTF. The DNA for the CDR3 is TGTGCCAGCAGCCCGGCAGGGTCCCCTCGGTCGGGAGGCTACACCTTC.

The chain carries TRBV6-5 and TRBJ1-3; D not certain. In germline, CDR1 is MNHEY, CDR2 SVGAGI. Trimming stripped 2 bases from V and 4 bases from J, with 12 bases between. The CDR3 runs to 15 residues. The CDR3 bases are TGTGCCAGCAGTTACGGAAGGGTTGCCGGAAACACCATATATTTT. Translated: CASSYGRVAGNTIYF.

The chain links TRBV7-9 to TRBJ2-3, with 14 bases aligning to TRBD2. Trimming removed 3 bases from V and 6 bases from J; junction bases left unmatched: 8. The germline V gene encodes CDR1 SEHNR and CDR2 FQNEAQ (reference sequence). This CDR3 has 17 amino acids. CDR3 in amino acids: CASSLGLAGAWGDTQYF. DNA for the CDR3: TGTGCCAGCAGCTTGGGACTAGCGGGAGCCTGGGGGGATACGCAGTATTTT.